This is a list of T cell receptor beta chains from one sample in a study of coeliac disease. Produced via immunoSEQ multiplex PCR; TCRdb's table is partial and in-frame only. Altogether 3,000 to 4,000 clones are present, roughly 70% being singletons, with the ten largest covering around 14%. The sequencing input was intraepithelial lymphocytes from the gut. All receptors come from a man aged 18 to 29 with celiac disease on a gluten-free diet. The CDR3 runs from the conserved cysteine through the conserved F or W. The order of the fields is clone size, D gene, J gene, V gene, CDR3 protein, CDR3 DNA. The D gene is left open where the match is weak. Only some rows state a clone size, as once, few, many or a class for expanded clones.

once | - | TRBJ1-2 | TRBV7-9 | CASSIQVYYGYTF | TGTGCCAGCAGTATTCAGGTTTACTATGGCTACACCTTC
- | TRBD1 | TRBJ1-2 | TRBV7-2 | CASSPGQGRSYGYTF | TGTGCCAGCAGCCCAGGACAGGGAAGGTCGTATGGCTACACCTTC
- | TRBD1 | TRBJ1-3 | TRBV4-1 | CASSHRTGPYTIYF | TGCGCCAGCAGCCATCGGACAGGGCCTTACACCATATATTTT
- | - | TRBJ2-2 | TRBV4-3 | CASSQAWGRANTGELFF | TGCGCCAGCAGCCAAGCTTGGGGCAGGGCTAACACCGGGGAGCTGTTTTTT
- | - | TRBJ1-2 | TRBV2 | CASSEALAGLPNYGYTF | TGTGCCAGCAGTGAAGCATTGGCAGGCTTGCCCAACTATGGCTACACCTTC
once | - | TRBJ2-1 | TRBV7-3 | CASSLMSTGNEQFF | TGTGCCAGCAGCTTAATGTCTACAGGGAATGAGCAGTTCTTC
- | - | TRBJ1-3 | TRBV19 | CASSIVAAGNTIYF | TGTGCCAGTAGTATCGTGGCGGCTGGAAACACCATATATTTT
- | TRBD1 | TRBJ1-2 | TRBV9 | CASSGGGQGVYGYTF | TGTGCCAGCAGCGGCGGGGGACAGGGAGTTTACGGCTACACCTTC
- | TRBD1 | TRBJ2-7 | TRBV4-1 | CASLPRTGAHYYEQYF | TGCGCCAGCTTACCTCGAACAGGGGCCCACTACTACGAGCAGTACTTC
- | - | TRBJ1-2 | TRBV28 | CASSTPPYGYTF | TGTGCCAGCAGTACTCCCCCCTATGGCTACACCTTC
- | TRBD1 | TRBJ1-6 | TRBV6-9 | CASSMTGGPYNSPLHF | TGTGCCAGCAGTATGACAGGGGGACCCTATAATTCACCCCTCCACTTT
- | - | TRBJ2-4 | TRBV6-1 | CASRTGLDKNIQYF | TGTGCCAGCAGAACAGGGTTGGACAAAAACATTCAGTACTTC
- | - | TRBJ1-2 | TRBV7-2 | CASSTSTANYGYTF | TGTGCCAGCAGCACGTCGACAGCTAACTATGGCTACACCTTC
few | TRBD1 | TRBJ1-5 | TRBV9 | CASSPGQGNQPQHF | TGTGCCAGCAGTCCGGGACAGGGCAATCAGCCCCAGCATTTT
few | - | TRBJ2-1 | TRBV6-1 | CASSSQRSNYNEQFF | TGTGCCAGCAGTTCACAGCGGAGCAATTACAATGAGCAGTTCTTC
- | TRBD1 | TRBJ2-1 | TRBV2 | CASSLGQGGYNEQFF | TGTGCCAGCAGTTTGGGACAGGGGGGATACAATGAGCAGTTCTTC
- | TRBD1 | TRBJ1-1 | TRBV7-2 | CASSGQGGRTEAFF | TGTGCCAGCAGCGGACAGGGGGGAAGAACTGAAGCTTTCTTT
- | - | TRBJ2-5 | TRBV27 | CASSSREETQYF | TGTGCCAGCAGTTCAAGGGAGGAGACCCAGTACTTC
few | TRBD1 | TRBJ1-4 | TRBV4-2 | CASSQDRGQGGEKLFF | TGTGCCAGCAGCCAAGATCGGGGACAGGGCGGCGAAAAACTGTTTTTT
- | - | TRBJ1-2 | TRBV7-9 | CASSTDGYTF | TGTGCCAGCAGCACAGATGGCTACACCTTC
few | - | TRBJ2-1 | TRBV5-5 | CATERGGSYNEQFF | TGTGCCACCGAAAGGGGGGGCTCCTACAATGAGCAGTTCTTC
- | TRBD1 | TRBJ1-3 | TRBV4-1 | CASSQARTGGGNTIYF | TGCGCCAGCAGCCAAGCTAGGACAGGGGGAGGAAACACCATATATTTT
- | - | TRBJ1-6 | TRBV4-1 | CASSQGQATNSPLHF | TGCGCCAGCAGCCAAGGACAGGCCACGAATTCACCCCTCCACTTT
- | TRBD2 | TRBJ2-2 | TRBV7-2 | CASSLPGERGGRYTGELFF | TGTGCCAGCAGCTTACCCGGGGAGCGGGGGGGCCGATATACCGGGGAGCTGTTTTTT
few | - | TRBJ1-6 | TRBV7-2 | CASSLTPMDSPLHF | TGTGCCAGCAGCTTAACACCGATGGATTCACCCCTCCACTTT
- | - | TRBJ1-6 | TRBV5-5 | CASSLVLQGGSPLHF | TGTGCCAGCAGCTTGGTTTTACAGGGTGGTTCACCCCTCCACTTT
once | TRBD2 | TRBJ2-3 | TRBV7-6 | CASSFFPTSGGATDTQYF | TGTGCCAGCAGCTTCTTTCCAACTAGCGGGGGGGCAACAGATACGCAGTATTTT
- | - | TRBJ2-3 | TRBV5-6 | CASSPEMTSHTDTQYF | TGTGCCAGCAGCCCCGAGATGACAAGCCACACAGATACGCAGTATTTT
- | TRBD1 | TRBJ1-1 | TRBV6-1 | CASSNILQGTEAFF | TGTGCCAGCAGTAACATACTACAGGGGACTGAAGCTTTCTTT
- | - | TRBJ2-5 | TRBV29-1 | CSVVRQTGRETQYF | TGCAGCGTTGTCCGCCAAACGGGGAGGGAGACCCAGTACTTC